This paragraph covers one TCR beta chain sequence. This specimen belongs to a study of blood T cell repertoires in COVID-19. Looking at the study overall: Samples of COVID-19 (acute and convalescent) were obtained from the United States, Italy and Spain.

TCRdb's table, derived via immunoSEQ multiplex PCR, lists solely in-frame clones and lacks some. The table lists approximately 210,000 clones, roughly 85% of them singletons. The V end was cut by 5 bases, the J end by 2 bases, with 13 bases between. CDR3 size: 14 residues. Germline V gene data show CDR1 as MGHDK and CDR2 as SYGVNS. What was sequenced was peripheral blood. The chain carries TRBV25-1 and TRBJ2-7, with D perhaps TRBD2 (5 bases). This TCR was sampled from a man aged 25 to 45 who had recovered from COVID-19. CDR3 region: CASSRETEAYEQYF. The CDR3 DNA sequence: TGTGCCAGCAGTCGAGAGACGGAGGCCTACGAGCAGTACTTC.